Listed here are 23 T cell receptor beta chains from one sample, sequenced in a study of T cell responses to AZD1222 COVID-19 vaccine (dated by TCRdb to the early 2020s). The time point label on this specimen signifies: baseline before first vaccination. The receptor library was made with the immunoSEQ multiplex PCR assay. As stored in TCRdb, this immuneACCESS dataset retains in-frame rearrangements with V and J assigned. A fraction of the clones does not appear; measured against another copy, unresolved V genes explain less than half of the discrepancy, and the remainder lacks a known reason. In all, the sample holds 150,000 to 200,000 clones, and 94% of those were seen once. The top ten clonotypes cover roughly a tenth of the sample. Sample: peripheral blood, taken on day 0 of AZD1222 vaccination. The receptors originated from an adult in good health.

The J gene is TRBJ2-1, the V gene TRBV28; maybe TRBD2 (6 bases). The ends were cut back, 5 bases at V and 2 bases at J, with 16 bases in the middle. Per the germline V gene, CDR1 is MDHEN and CDR2 is SYDVKM. This CDR3 is built from 16 residues. The CDR3 DNA reads TGTGCCAGCAGTGCTCCCGGGAGCTTGCCCTACAATGAGCAGTTCTTC. Protein sequence: CASSAPGSLPYNEQFF.

This clone appeared a single time. This sequence joins TRBV25-1 and TRBJ2-1; 7 nucleotides match TRBD1. Per germline, CDR1 MGHDK and CDR2 SYGVNS. This CDR3 comprises 14 residues. Trimming cost V 5 bases and J 4 bases; bases outside gene matches: 5. The CDR3 region is CASSWRQGYNEQFF. The DNA for the CDR3 is TGTGCCAGCAGTTGGAGACAGGGTTACAATGAGCAGTTCTTC.

The chain's CDR3 is CASSIIGPRGAGNQPQHF. CDR3 nucleotide sequence: TGTGCCAGTAGTATAATCGGCCCACGGGGGGCGGGCAATCAGCCCCAGCATTTT. This chain joins TRBV19 and TRBJ1-5; TRBD1 might be the D (6 bases). The V gene lost 2 bases and the J gene lost 2 bases, with 19 bases spanning the gap. The CDR3 extends over 18 amino acids. Germline CDR1 is LNHDA and CDR2 is SQIVND (reference sequence).

The genes are TRBV13 and TRBJ1-3; 8 positions match TRBD1. Unmatched junction bases numbered 5, after V lost 0 bases and J lost 4 bases. Germline V gives CDR1 PRHDT, CDR2 FYEKMQ (reference sequence). The CDR3 is 16 amino acids. This CDR3 reads CASSLGFQGAGNTIYF. CDR3 bases: TGTGCCAGCAGCTTAGGTTTTCAGGGGGCAGGAAACACCATATATTTT.

V is TRBV5-1 and J is TRBJ2-7; D is perhaps TRBD1 (6 bases). CDR3 length: 13 amino acids. V shed 2 bases and J shed 0 bases, with 6 bases lying between them. Germline values: CDR1 SGHRS, CDR2 YFSETQ. The DNA of the CDR3 is TGCGCCAGCAGCTTCAGGGGCTCCTACGAGCAGTACTTC. It translates to CASSFRGSYEQYF.

The chain links TRBV7-2 to TRBJ2-2, with D hard to call. Germline-derived CDR1 and CDR2 are SGHTA and FQGNSA. CDR3 length equals 15 residues. Trimming cost V 4 bases and J 6 bases, with 15 bases left between them. The CDR3 here is CASSSRVTRPGELFF. Here the CDR3 DNA reads TGTGCCAGCAGCTCACGGGTAACGAGGCCCGGGGAGCTGTTTTTT.

The rearrangement links TRBV5-1 to TRBJ1-1; no definite D call. Trimming shortened V by 0 bases and J by 4 bases, and 10 bases separated the two germline ends. This CDR3 region has 14 residues. Germline values: CDR1 SGHRS, CDR2 YFSETQ. CDR3 residues: CASSLEGRSTEAFF. Written as DNA, the CDR3 is TGCGCCAGCAGCTTGGAAGGTCGTAGCACTGAAGCTTTCTTT.

This clone was recorded once. This chain uses TRBV28 with TRBJ1-2; D possibly corresponds to TRBD1 (6 bases). The V gene's germline CDR1 is MDHEN and CDR2 SYDVKM. There are 14 residues in the CDR3. Trimming cost V 7 bases and J 6 bases, with 18 bases left between them. The CDR3 DNA follows: TGTGCCAGCACCTACGCGACAGGCCCAAATGGCTACACCTTC. This encodes CASTYATGPNGYTF.

The V gene is TRBV5-1, the J gene TRBJ2-7; D is possibly TRBD2 (6 bases). The V and J ends lost 0 bases and 3 bases respectively, with 13 bases between them. Germline-derived CDR1 and CDR2 are SGHRS and YFSETQ. This CDR3 region has 15 residues. The chain's CDR3 is CASSLVVGGGYEQYF. The CDR3 region has the DNA TGCGCCAGCAGCTTGGTTGTGGGAGGAGGCTACGAGCAGTACTTC.

The chain recombines TRBV5-1 with TRBJ1-2, with 7 bases matching TRBD1. From germline, CDR1 is SGHRS and CDR2 YFSETQ. V lost 4 bases, J lost 1 base, and 13 bases stayed unmatched. CDR3 length: 17 residues. The CDR3 region has the DNA TGCGCCAGCAGCAGAGACAGGGCGCTTACACTTAACTATGGCTACACCTTC. Protein: CASSRDRALTLNYGYTF.

V gene TRBV5-1 combines with J gene TRBJ2-2, with D possibly being TRBD1 or TRBD2 (5 bases each). Germline CDR1 and CDR2: SGHRS and YFSETQ. V lost 10 bases to trimming and J lost 5 bases, with 15 bases between them. The CDR3 contains 13 residues. CDR3 residues: CASGTSGTGELFF. CDR3 in DNA: TGCGCCTCGGGGACCTCGGGGACCGGGGAGCTGTTTTTT. Using reference TRBV5-1 and TRBJ2-2 for the parts outside the CDR3, the full variable domain is KAGVTQTPRYLIKTRGQQVTLSCSPISGHRSVSWYQQTPGQGLQFLFEYFSETQRNKGNFPGRFSGRQFSNSRSEMNVSTLELGDSALYLCASGTSGTGELFFGEGSRLTVL.

The chain has TRBV10-3 and TRBJ1-1; TRBD1 matches at 9 bases. Germline loops: CDR1 ENHRY, CDR2 SYGVKD. V lost 4 bases to trimming and J lost 6 bases; unmatched junction nucleotides: 9. The CDR3 runs to 15 residues. The CDR3 nucleotides are TGTGCCATCAGTGGGACAGGGGATGGACGGGCTGAAGCTTTCTTT. Amino acids: CAISGTGDGRAEAFF.

The chain joins TRBV11-3 to TRBJ1-5; no definite D call. V was clipped by 1 base and J by 7 bases, with 14 bases between them. The CDR3 extends over 15 amino acids. Germline V gene data show CDR1 as SGHNT and CDR2 as YENEEA. The CDR3 nucleotides are TGTGCCAGCAGCTTAGGCAGGAACCAAAGCCAGCCCCAGCATTTT. It is translated as CASSLGRNQSQPQHF. Using reference TRBV11-3 and TRBJ1-5 for the parts outside the CDR3, the full variable domain is EAGVVQSPRYKIIEKKQPVAFWCNPISGHNTLYWYLQNLGQGPELLIRYENEEAVDDSQLPKDRFSAERLKGVDSTLKIQPAELGDSAVYLCASSLGRNQSQPQHFGDGTRLSIL.

The chain joins TRBV29-1 to TRBJ1-2; weak D call: TRBD1 (6 bases). The CDR3 extends over 12 amino acids. Germline V gene data show CDR1 as SQVTM and CDR2 as ANQGSEA. The V end lost 6 bases, the J end lost 0 bases, and 8 bases lay between the germline ends. CDR3 amino acids: CSVGQSNYGYTF. CDR3 coding DNA: TGCAGCGTCGGACAGTCTAACTATGGCTACACCTTC. Full variable domain (remainder filled in from reference TRBV29-1 and TRBJ1-2): SAVISQKPSRDICQRGTSLTIQCQVDSQVTMMFWYRQQPGQSLTLIATANQGSEATYESGFVIDKFPISRPNLTFSTLTVSNMSPEDSSIYLCSVGQSNYGYTFGSGTRLTVV.

The rearrangement uses TRBV27 and TRBJ2-7; 7 bases are a match to TRBD2. Germline trimming cut 2 bases from V and 2 bases from J; bases unmatched to any gene: 6. Germline CDR1 reads MNHEY; CDR2 reads SMNVEV (reference sequence). This CDR3 region has 15 residues. The CDR3 here is CASSLIGGDPYEQYF. In DNA, the CDR3 is TGTGCCAGCAGTTTAATTGGGGGGGATCCCTACGAGCAGTACTTC.

V gene TRBV24-1 combines with J gene TRBJ1-1, with TRBD1 as a possible D gene (6 bases). The germline gives CDR1 KGHDR, CDR2 SFDVKD. The V and J ends lost 7 bases and 7 bases respectively, with 15 bases between them. The CDR3 is made up of 13 amino acids. CDR3 protein: CATSLRGGGEAFF. CDR3 DNA sequence: TGTGCCACCAGCTTGAGGGGGGGCGGTGAAGCTTTCTTT.

J is TRBJ1-5 and V is TRBV30; D is undetermined. The CDR3 is 13 residues long. The germline gives CDR1 GTSNPN, CDR2 SVGIG (reference sequence). V lost 0 bases and J 4 bases, leaving 7 bases between the germline ends. In nucleotides, the CDR3 is TGTGCCTGGAGTGTAACAGAGAATCAGCCCCAGCATTTT. It yields the protein CAWSVTENQPQHF.

This chain joins TRBV27 and TRBJ2-2, with no clear D. The CDR3 sequence is 15 residues long. V was shortened by 6 bases and J by 1 base, with 12 bases between the two germline ends. CDR1 MNHEY and CDR2 SMNVEV come from the germline V gene (reference sequence). In nucleotides, the CDR3 is TGTGCCAGCAGGCAAGGGTTGGTGAACACCGGGGAGCTGTTTTTT. Its translation: CASRQGLVNTGELFF.

This clone was seen just once. The V and J genes are TRBV7-8 and TRBJ1-1; tentatively, D is TRBD1 (5 bases). The V end lost 3 bases, the J end lost 4 bases, and 18 bases lay between the germline ends. Germline CDR1 SGHVS, CDR2 FQNEAQ. This CDR3 contains 16 residues. The CDR3 DNA is TGTGCCAGCAGCTTCGGGGAGGGAGGGGAAGGCACTGAAGCTTTCTTT. This translates into CASSFGEGGEGTEAFF.

The genes are TRBV7-6 and TRBJ2-1; 11 nucleotides agree with TRBD2. J gave up 0 bases and V 4 bases, and 5 bases lay outside the gene matches. In germline, CDR1 is SGHVS, CDR2 FNYEAQ. The CDR3 length is 17 residues. The CDR3 DNA is TGTGCCAGCAGCTCAGAAGGGACTAGCGGCTCCTACAATGAGCAGTTCTTC. Protein: CASSSEGTSGSYNEQFF. The whole variable domain, remainder taken from reference TRBV7-6 and TRBJ2-1, is GAGVSQSPRYKVTKRGQDVALRCDPISGHVSLYWYRQALGQGPEFLTYFNYEAQQDKSGLPNDRFSAERPEGSISTLTIQRTEQRDSAMYRCASSSEGTSGSYNEQFFGPGTRLTVL.

The gene calls are TRBV7-3 and TRBJ1-1; 7 nucleotides line up with TRBD1. Germline V gene data show CDR1 as SGHTA and CDR2 as FQGTGA. The CDR3 covers 13 residues. V gave up 3 bases and J gave up 7 bases; unmatched junction bases: 5. The DNA of the CDR3 is TGTGCCAGCAGCTTCTCCGGGACAGATGAAGCTTTCTTT. Translating it yields CASSFSGTDEAFF.

The chain joins TRBV5-1 to TRBJ2-1; 10 nucleotides agree with TRBD2. This CDR3 contains 17 residues. Trimming cost V 2 bases and J 7 bases; bases outside gene matches: 12. Per germline, CDR1 SGHRS and CDR2 YFSETQ. The DNA for the CDR3 is TGCGCCAGCAGCTTTCCTAGCGGGAGCGTACGAGGTAATGAGCAGTTCTTC. Translation gives CASSFPSGSVRGNEQFF.

This chain joins TRBV3-1 (or the pseudogene TRBV3-2) and TRBJ2-7, with D possibly TRBD1 on 5 matching bases. V shed 0 bases and J shed 3 bases, with 9 bases lying between them. Germline assignment: CDR1 LGHDT and CDR2 YNNKEL (reference sequence). This CDR3 is built from 14 residues. The CDR3 DNA reads TGTGCCAGCAGCCAAGAATCCAGGGACTACGAGCAGTACTTC. Its protein is CASSQESRDYEQYF.